The 31 T cell receptor beta chains below all came from one sample that was sequenced in a study of blood T cell repertoires in COVID-19 (TCRdb year 2020). Libraries were prepared through the immunoSEQ multiplex PCR assay. TCRdb re-hosts the immuneACCESS table, in-frame sequences only. Its copies lack some clones; in the studies checked, an unresolved V gene accounts for under half of them, and the cause for the rest is not known. Within this sample are fewer than 85,000 clones, with 70% to 90% of them counted one time only. Over 4% of the sample is held by the ten biggest clonotypes. Input material: peripheral blood. The origin of the receptors is a man aged 50 to 60 with active COVID-19.

About this clone itself: A read error may produce the germline difference seen at one junction end. This chain uses TRBV6-5 with TRBJ2-5; weak D call: TRBD1 (6 bases). CDR1 and CDR2 (germline): MNHEY, SVGAGI. This CDR3 has 15 amino acids. CDR3 sequence: CASKLLQGSQEAQYF. The CDR3 DNA is TGTGCCAGCAAGTTACTACAGGGCAGCCAAGAGGCCCAGTACTTC.

CDR3 bases: TGTGCCAGCAGCTTAGTACAGGGGGGGACTGAAGCTTTCTTT. Its protein product is CASSLVQGGTEAFF. V gene TRBV7-8 combines with J gene TRBJ1-1; TRBD1 aligns across 8 bases. Trimming at V came to 1 base and at J to 5 bases, leaving 3 bases not matched to a gene. Germline CDR1 is SGHVS and CDR2 is FQNEAQ. The CDR3 contains 14 residues. The variable domain in full, completed from reference TRBV7-8 and TRBJ1-1, reads GAGVSQSPRYKVAKRGQDVALRCDPISGHVSLFWYQQALGQGPEFLTYFQNEAQLDKSGLPSDRFFAERPEGSVSTLKIQRTQQEDSAVYLCASSLVQGGTEAFFGQGTRLTVV.

The chain links TRBV2 to TRBJ2-7; 9 bases match TRBD2. Germline V gene sequence: CDR1 SNHLY, CDR2 FYNNEI. This CDR3 region has 14 residues. Unmatched junction bases numbered 8, after V lost 8 bases and J lost 3 bases. In nucleotides, the CDR3 is TGTGCCAGCCTCCCGGCTAGCGGGGTCTACGAGCAGTACTTC. It encodes CASLPASGVYEQYF.

The chain is built from TRBV7-2 and TRBJ2-3; 9 nucleotides agree with TRBD2. The CDR3 is made up of 18 amino acids. From germline, CDR1 is SGHTA and CDR2 FQGNSA. J gave up 1 base and V 5 bases, and 13 bases lay outside the gene matches. CDR3 in amino acids: CASSPQRWAGGRTDTQYF. The CDR3 DNA reads TGTGCCAGCAGCCCTCAGCGCTGGGCGGGGGGGCGCACAGATACGCAGTATTTT.

The rearrangement links TRBV25-1 to TRBJ2-5, with 7 bases fitting TRBD1. The CDR3 is 15 residues long. J lost 1 base, V lost 7 bases, and 9 bases had no gene match. Germline lookup yields CDR1 MGHDK and CDR2 SYGVNS. In DNA, the CDR3 is TGTGCCAGCATTGAGGGGGCAGGCCCCCAAGAGACCCAGTACTTC. This codes for CASIEGAGPQETQYF.

In this sample, this clone turned up once. Here the CDR3 reads CASSQGEVGYGYTF. CDR3 bases: TGTGCCAGCAGTCAGGGGGAGGTTGGCTATGGCTACACCTTC. The rearrangement uses TRBV6-5 and TRBJ1-2; 7 nucleotides agree with TRBD1. CDR1 is MNHEY, CDR2 SVGAGI, per germline. Unmatched junction bases numbered 7, after V lost 5 bases and J lost 4 bases. The CDR3 has 14 residues.

The CDR3 region is CASSLDMASGTYEQYF. Here the CDR3 DNA reads TGTGCCAGCAGCTTAGATATGGCTAGCGGGACCTACGAGCAGTACTTC. The J gene is TRBJ2-7, the V gene TRBV11-2; 9 nucleotides agree with TRBD2. The length of the CDR3 is 16 residues. Germline V lookup: CDR1 SGHAT, CDR2 FQNNGV. J lost 2 bases, V lost 0 bases, and 5 bases had no gene match.

The chain has TRBV28 and TRBJ1-2; D is unclear. The CDR3 is 13 residues long. V lost 6 bases, J lost 8 bases, and 16 bases lay in between. Germline CDR1 is MDHEN and CDR2 is SYDVKM. The CDR3 here is CASRRARQEGYTF. The CDR3 nucleotides read TGTGCCAGCAGGCGTGCAAGGCAGGAAGGCTACACCTTC.

The V and J genes are TRBV28 and TRBJ2-7; tentative D call: TRBD2 (5 bases). Germline CDR1 MDHEN, CDR2 SYDVKM. The ends were cut back, 8 bases at V and 1 base at J, with 18 bases in the middle. CDR3 length: 15 residues. Written as DNA, the CDR3 is TGTGCCAGCCTTAGCGACCCGGACGGGTCCTACGAGCAGTACTTC. This encodes CASLSDPDGSYEQYF.

This chain links TRBV19 with TRBJ1-2, with a possible D match to TRBD1 (6 bases). The length of the CDR3 is 14 residues. V was cut by 5 bases and J by 5 bases, with 15 bases left in between. Per germline, CDR1 LNHDA and CDR2 SQIVND (reference sequence). The CDR3 loop reads CASSLPRGPYGYTF. The CDR3 DNA is TGTGCCAGTAGTCTACCCAGGGGCCCTTATGGCTACACCTTC.

This clone occurred a few times. The rearrangement links TRBV5-4 to TRBJ2-1; TRBD1 matches 9 bases. In germline, CDR1 is SGHNT, CDR2 YYREEE (reference sequence). The CDR3 has 13 residues. The V and J ends lost 4 bases and 6 bases, in that order; junction bases with no gene match: 2. In DNA form, the CDR3 reads TGTGCCAGCAGCATGGGACAGGGCAATGAGCAGTTCTTC. Translated, it gives CASSMGQGNEQFF.

The chain uses TRBV28 and TRBJ2-7; 7 bases agree with TRBD2. From germline, CDR1 is MDHEN and CDR2 SYDVKM. V was clipped by 7 bases and J by 2 bases; unmatched bases: 11. The CDR3 spans 15 residues. Here the CDR3 DNA reads TGTGCCAGCACCCCAGAGCGGGACGGCCCCTACGAGCAGTACTTC. This codes for CASTPERDGPYEQYF. Full variable domain (outside the CDR3, taken from reference TRBV28 and TRBJ2-7): DVKVTQSSRYLVKRTGEKVFLECVQDMDHENMFWYRQDPGLGLRLIYFSYDVKMKEKGDIPEGYSVSREKKERFSLILESASTNQTSMYLCASTPERDGPYEQYFGPGTRLTVT.

This chain joins TRBV2 and TRBJ2-1; 7 nucleotides line up with TRBD2. V gave up 6 bases and J gave up 6 bases; unmatched junction bases: 8. Germline CDR1 is SNHLY and CDR2 is FYNNEI. This CDR3 has 14 residues. CDR3 sequence reads: CASRVLAAANEQFF. The CDR3 DNA reads TGTGCCAGCAGGGTCCTAGCGGCGGCCAATGAGCAGTTCTTC.

The gene calls are TRBV2 and TRBJ1-2; possible D gene TRBD1, 5 bases. Germline lookup yields CDR1 SNHLY and CDR2 FYNNEI. Trimming pared 7 bases from V and 2 bases from J, leaving 17 bases between. The CDR3 loop spans 15 amino acids. In nucleotides, the CDR3 is TGTGCCAGCATCGACCGCGGTGGGGCGAACTATGGCTACACCTTC. Translation: CASIDRGGANYGYTF.

The chain carries TRBV10-3 and TRBJ1-1; D is perhaps TRBD1 (5 bases). There are 13 residues in the CDR3. V was clipped by 6 bases and J by 6 bases, with 14 bases between them. Germline CDR1 and CDR2: ENHRY and SYGVKD. CDR3 in amino acids: CAIRAQGGAEAFF. Written as DNA, the CDR3 is TGTGCCATCAGAGCCCAGGGAGGAGCTGAAGCTTTCTTT.

The J gene is TRBJ2-3, the V gene TRBV19, with 9 bases matching TRBD1. From germline, CDR1 is LNHDA and CDR2 SQIVND (reference sequence). CDR3 length equals 16 residues. V was pared by 5 bases and J by 4 bases, with 10 bases of the junction left unmatched. CDR3 DNA sequence: TGTGCCAGTAGTCCCCGGGACAGGGTCGGTGCAGATACGCAGTATTTT. This sequence encodes CASSPRDRVGADTQYF.

This chain uses TRBV19 with TRBJ1-6; a weak D match, TRBD1 (5 bases). CDR1 is LNHDA and CDR2 is SQIVND in the germline V gene (reference sequence). With 3 bases removed from V and 9 bases from J, the gap between germline ends came to 15 bases. The CDR3 length is 15 residues. The CDR3 here is CASSMAGLIRSPLHF. The CDR3 DNA follows: TGTGCCAGTAGTATGGCGGGGCTCATCCGTTCACCCCTCCACTTT.

V gene TRBV5-4 combines with J gene TRBJ2-7, with 8 nucleotides matching TRBD1. V shed 4 bases, J shed 3 bases, and the junction held 6 bases outside the gene matches. This CDR3 has 14 amino acids. Germline loops: CDR1 SGHNT, CDR2 YYREEE (reference sequence). CDR3 amino acids: CASSQHTGGYEQYF. Written as DNA, the CDR3 is TGTGCCAGCAGCCAGCACACAGGGGGCTACGAGCAGTACTTC. The whole variable domain, remainder taken from reference TRBV5-4 and TRBJ2-7, is ETGVTQSPTHLIKTRGQQVTLRCSSQSGHNTVSWYQQALGQGPQFIFQYYREEENGRGNFPPRFSGLQFPNYSSELNVNALELDDSALYLCASSQHTGGYEQYFGPGTRLTVT.

The chain uses TRBV10-3 and TRBJ2-7; 10 bases line up with TRBD1. With V trimmed by 5 bases and J by 4 bases, 5 bases remained unmatched. Germline lookup yields CDR1 ENHRY and CDR2 SYGVKD. CDR3 length: 14 amino acids. The CDR3 DNA reads as TGTGCCATCAGTTGGGGGACAGGGGAATACGAGCAGTACTTC. Translated, it gives CAISWGTGEYEQYF.

This sequence joins TRBV7-2 and TRBJ2-2; no clear D gene. Germline CDR1 is SGHTA and CDR2 is FQGNSA. The V end was cut by 1 base, the J end by 5 bases, with 8 bases between. The CDR3 covers 14 residues. CDR3 protein: CASSLDNPTGELFF. The CDR3 DNA sequence: TGTGCCAGCAGCTTAGACAACCCGACCGGGGAGCTGTTTTTT. The whole variable domain, filled in from reference TRBV7-2 and TRBJ2-2, reads GAGVSQSPSNKVTEKGKDVELRCDPISGHTALYWYRQSLGQGLEFLIYFQGNSAPDKSGLPSDRFSAERTGGSVSTLTIQRTQQEDSAVYLCASSLDNPTGELFFGEGSRLTVL.

V and J are TRBV3-1 (or the pseudogene TRBV3-2) and TRBJ1-1, with D perhaps matching TRBD1 (5 bases). Looked up from germline, CDR1 is LGHDT and CDR2 is YNNKEL (reference sequence). CDR3 length: 13 amino acids. Between the trimmed V and J ends, which lost 5 bases and 2 bases, there was a span of 9 bases. The CDR3 bases are TGTGCCAGCAGCTTTGGACAAAACACTGAAGCTTTCTTT. It is translated as CASSFGQNTEAFF.

This chain links TRBV7-3 with TRBJ2-5; possibly TRBD1 for D (6 bases). The CDR3 runs 13 residues. CDR1 and CDR2 from the germline V gene are SGHTA and FQGTGA. The V end was cut by 5 bases, the J end by 4 bases, with 11 bases between. CDR3 in DNA: TGTGCCAGCAGCCGAACAGGGACAGAGACCCAGTACTTC. Translated, it gives CASSRTGTETQYF. Combining the CDR3 with reference TRBV7-3 and TRBJ2-5 gives the whole variable domain GAGVSQTPSNKVTEKGKYVELRCDPISGHTALYWYRQSLGQGPEFLIYFQGTGAADDSGLPNDRFFAVRPEGSVSTLKIQRTERGDSAVYLCASSRTGTETQYFGPGTRLLVL.

The V call is TRBV3-1 (or the pseudogene TRBV3-2), the J call TRBJ1-2, with TRBD1 identical over 10 bases. CDR3 length equals 15 residues. Germline-derived CDR1 and CDR2 are LGHDT and YNNKEL (reference sequence). V was clipped by 4 bases and J by 2 bases; unmatched bases: 4. Here the CDR3 reads CASSLEDRGNYGYTF. For the CDR3, the DNA is TGTGCCAGCAGCCTCGAGGACAGGGGGAACTATGGCTACACCTTC.

The gene calls are TRBV19 and TRBJ2-2, with D maybe TRBD1 (5 bases). Trimming shortened V by 7 bases and J by 1 base, and 13 bases separated the two germline ends. CDR3 length equals 15 residues. Germline CDR1 LNHDA, CDR2 SQIVND (reference sequence). CDR3 amino acids: CASTPTEKNTGELFF. The CDR3 coding sequence is TGTGCCAGTACCCCGACAGAAAAGAACACCGGGGAGCTGTTTTTT.

This chain connects TRBV5-1 to TRBJ2-3; possibly TRBD1 for D (5 bases). Germline CDR1 is SGHRS and CDR2 is YFSETQ. Trimming removed 6 bases from V and 6 bases from J, with 11 bases in between. This CDR3 is 12 amino acids long. The CDR3 protein is CASTKQDDTQYF. CDR3 nucleotide sequence: TGCGCCAGCACGAAACAGGATGATACGCAGTATTTT.

For this clone: Compared with germline, one end of the junction differs, possibly owing to a read error. The rearrangement links TRBV6-6 to TRBJ1-6; D is unclear. This CDR3 contains 15 residues. Per germline, CDR1 MNHNY and CDR2 SVGAGI (reference sequence). The CDR3 reads CASSHSGIYNSPLHF. The CDR3 DNA reads TGTGCCAGCAGTCACTCCGGGATATATAATTCACCCCTCCACTTT.

V gene TRBV20-1 combines with J gene TRBJ2-1; the D is unclear. Trimming took off 0 bases at V and 6 bases at J, with 3 bases between the two ends. The CDR3 runs to 11 residues. The germline V gene has CDR1 DFQATT and CDR2 SNEGSKA (reference sequence). The CDR3 bases are TGCAGTGCTAGAGACTTCAATGAGCAGTTCTTC. It codes for CSARDFNEQFF.

The chain joins TRBV3-1 (or the pseudogene TRBV3-2) to TRBJ2-3, with TRBD2 identical over 12 bases. CDR3 length: 16 residues. The germline CDR1 and CDR2 sequences are LGHDT and YNNKEL (reference sequence). Losses at the gene ends were 4 bases for V and 2 bases for J; bases not matched to a gene: 4. CDR3 in amino acids: CASSPTSGGYTDTQYF. For the CDR3, the DNA is TGTGCCAGCAGCCCTACTAGCGGGGGGTACACAGATACGCAGTATTTT.

V gene TRBV2 combines with J gene TRBJ2-1; 7 nucleotides line up with TRBD2. The CDR3 runs 15 residues. V dropped 6 bases and J dropped 3; count of bases not matched to a gene: 8. CDR1 is SNHLY and CDR2 is FYNNEI in the germline V gene. CDR3: CASRETGLIYNEQFF. The CDR3 DNA follows: TGTGCCAGCAGGGAAACGGGACTAATCTACAATGAGCAGTTCTTC.

The chain links TRBV28 to TRBJ2-6, with D hard to call. The CDR3 is 14 residues long. CDR1 is MDHEN and CDR2 is SYDVKM in the germline V gene. Trimming shortened V by 2 bases and J by 0 bases, and 2 bases separated the two germline ends. This CDR3 reads CASSLHSGANVLTF. The CDR3, as DNA: TGTGCCAGCAGTTTACACTCTGGGGCCAACGTCCTGACTTTC.

This chain connects TRBV29-1 to TRBJ2-3; 13 bases are a match to TRBD2. CDR3 length: 16 amino acids. The germline V gene encodes CDR1 SQVTM and CDR2 ANQGSEA. V was pared by 8 bases and J by 2 bases, with 10 bases of the junction left unmatched. CDR3 sequence: CSISGTSGIYTDTQYF. The CDR3 DNA reads TGCAGCATATCCGGGACTAGCGGGATATACACAGATACGCAGTATTTT.